Each of the 22 T cell receptor beta chains below was sequenced from the same sample in a study of blood T cells in healthy people across ages. The use of a sample-barcoded 5' primer and a J-beta primer mix characterized a second PCR of 7 to 11 cycles. MiXCR, applied by TCRdb to the 5' RACE reads, yields one record per CDR3 protein. The table has roughly 1,500,000 distinct CDR3 sequences, around two fifths seen once. The sample comprised blood. The receptors were sampled from a woman under 30 in good health.

A single count supports this clonotype. V gene TRBV7-9 combines with J gene TRBJ2-1; D unresolved. The CDR3 has 12 amino acids. CDR1 is SEHNR, CDR2 FQNEAQ, per germline (reference sequence). Trimming left V 10 bases short and J 2 bases short, with 9 bases between. CDR3 sequence reads: CATQQPYNEQFF. The DNA of the CDR3 is TGTGCCACCCAGCAGCCCTACAATGAGCAGTTCTTC.

V gene TRBV10-2 combines with J gene TRBJ1-4, with D uncertain. V shed 8 bases and J shed 2 bases, with 6 bases lying between them. This CDR3 is built from 12 residues. The germline V gene has CDR1 WSHSY and CDR2 SAAADI. This chain's CDR3 is CASWGTNEKLFF. The CDR3 DNA reads as TGCGCCAGCTGGGGTACTAATGAAAAACTGTTTTTT.

The sample holds a few counts of this clonotype. This sequence joins TRBV3-1 and TRBJ1-2; unclear D gene. The ends were cut back, 0 bases at V and 3 bases at J, with 20 bases in the middle. The CDR3 is made up of 18 amino acids. The germline V gene has CDR1 LGHDT and CDR2 YNNKEL (reference sequence). Here the CDR3 DNA reads TGTGCCAGCAGCCAAGATCTTCAAGGTAAAGGTTCCCACTATGGCTACACCTTC. Its translation is CASSQDLQGKGSHYGYTF.

The genes are TRBV18 and TRBJ2-1; 7 bases are a match to TRBD2. Germline CDR1 reads KGHSH; CDR2 reads LQKENI. V trimming: 5 bases; J trimming: 8 bases; junction bases outside the gene matches: 9. This CDR3 region has 14 residues. As DNA, the CDR3 is TGTGCCAGCTCAACCCCCGGGGGGAGCGATGAGCAGTTCTTC. Encoded protein: CASSTPGGSDEQFF.

Points on this clonotype: This clone may be a read error of a much larger clone one base away. The genes are TRBV5-1 and TRBJ1-2, with 7 nucleotides matching TRBD1. CDR1 SGHRS and CDR2 YFSETQ come from the germline V gene. CDR3 size: 15 residues. This CDR3 reads CVTEGARAVPAGYTF. In DNA, the CDR3 is TGCGTCACAGAGGGGGCGCGGGCAGTACCGGCTGGCTACACCTTC.

The gene calls are TRBV20-1 and TRBJ2-7; the D gene is possibly TRBD1 (5 bases). This CDR3 has 14 amino acids. V lost 3 bases and J lost 2, with 14 bases in between. Germline V gene sequence: CDR1 DFQATT, CDR2 SNEGSKA (reference sequence). The DNA of the CDR3 is TGCAGTGCTAGTTCATACGACAGAACCTACGAGCAGTACTTC. Encoded protein: CSASSYDRTYEQYF.

The rearrangement joins TRBV6-5 to TRBJ1-1, with D unresolved. V lost 2 bases to trimming and J lost 6 bases, with 13 bases between them. The CDR3 has 14 amino acids. Germline CDR1 reads MNHEY; CDR2 reads SVGAGI. DNA for the CDR3: TGTGCCAGCAGTTACAAGCCTTCCGGGGCTGAAGCTTTCTTT. Encoded protein: CASSYKPSGAEAFF.

The chain uses TRBV12-3 or TRBV12-4 and TRBJ1-2, with D tentatively TRBD1 (5 bases). Between the trimmed V and J ends, which lost 7 bases and 4 bases, there was a span of 10 bases. The CDR3 sequence is 12 residues long. This chain's CDR3 is CASTSGVYGYTF. CDR3 sequence (DNA): TGTGCCAGCACCTCGGGGGTCTATGGCTACACCTTC.

Points on this clonotype: Because it lacks the conserved phenylalanine or tryptophan at the end, this CDR3 is likely a read error. The chain carries TRBV11-2 and TRBJ2-1; 8 positions match TRBD1. This CDR3 comprises 17 residues. The V and J ends lost 1 base and 1 base, in that order; junction bases with no gene match: 6. Germline CDR1 and CDR2: SGHAT and FQNNGV. The chain's CDR3 is CASSLGTGYSSYNEQFV. In nucleotides, the CDR3 is TGTGCCAGCAGCTTAGGGACAGGGTATTCGTCCTACAATGAGCAGTTCGTC.

The V call is TRBV4-1, the J call TRBJ1-3; 8 bases are shared with TRBD1. Trimming cost V 4 bases and J 2 bases; bases outside gene matches: 7. In germline, CDR1 is MGHRA, CDR2 YSYEKL. The CDR3 contains 16 residues. The CDR3 DNA reads TGCGCCAGCAGCCTTCGGACAGGGATGCCTGGAAACACCATATATTTT. Translating gives CASSLRTGMPGNTIYF.

A few counts support this clonotype. This chain joins TRBV6-5 and TRBJ1-1; unclear D gene. V shed 3 bases and J shed 1 base, with 9 bases lying between them. Looked up from germline, CDR1 is MNHEY and CDR2 is SVGAGI. This CDR3 contains 14 residues. CDR3 nucleotide sequence: TGTGCCAGCAGTTATAGTCGTGAGAACACTGAAGCTTTCTTT. This translates into CASSYSRENTEAFF.

The V and J genes are TRBV2 and TRBJ2-3; 13 nucleotides match TRBD2. The CDR3 is made up of 16 amino acids. Looked up from germline, CDR1 is SNHLY and CDR2 is FYNNEI. The V gene end was trimmed by 5 bases and the J gene end by 11 bases; junction bases not matched to a gene: 13. CDR3 residues: CASSPGGTSGVREQYF. The CDR3 coding sequence is TGTGCCAGCAGTCCGGGGGGGACTAGCGGGGTGAGGGAGCAGTATTTT.

This clonotype was seen more than once but under ten times. The chain combines TRBV25-1 with TRBJ2-1, with D perhaps TRBD1 (5 bases). Trimming took off 3 bases at V and 4 bases at J, with 10 bases between the two ends. This CDR3 is built from 14 residues. CDR1 is MGHDK and CDR2 is SYGVNS in the germline V gene. CDR3 loop: CASSDETAYNEQFF. For the CDR3, the DNA is TGTGCCAGCAGTGACGAGACAGCATACAATGAGCAGTTCTTC.

In this sample, this clonotype turned up many times. The V and J genes are TRBV12-3 or TRBV12-4 and TRBJ2-3; 7 nucleotides agree with TRBD1. The CDR3 spans 14 residues. The ends lost 5 bases at V and 0 bases at J; junction bases unmatched: 2. The CDR3 here is CASSGGQSTDTQYF. The CDR3 DNA reads as TGTGCCAGCAGTGGGGGACAGAGCACAGATACGCAGTATTTT.

A note on this clonotype: The junction differs from germline at one of its ends, possibly a read error. The genes are TRBV29-1 and TRBJ2-6, with a possible D match to TRBD1 (5 bases). The CDR3 runs 13 residues. CDR1 and CDR2 (germline): SQVTM, ANQGSEA. As DNA, the CDR3 is TGCAGCGTTGATGAATCTGGGGCCAACGCCCTGACTTTC. Encoded protein: CSVDESGANALTF.

The rearrangement uses TRBV30 and TRBJ2-3, with a weak D call TRBD2 (5 bases). V dropped 7 bases and J dropped 5 bases, with 19 bases sitting between them. Germline V gives CDR1 GTSNPN, CDR2 SVGIG (reference sequence). The CDR3 loop spans 14 amino acids. CDR3 nucleotides: TGTGCCTACACCGGTACTAGAATAGTAGATACGCAGTATTTT. The encoded protein is CAYTGTRIVDTQYF.

This sequence joins TRBV24-1 and TRBJ1-2, with 7 bases lining up with TRBD1. The ends lost 6 bases at V and 3 bases at J; junction bases unmatched: 12. Germline lookup yields CDR1 KGHDR and CDR2 SFDVKD. The CDR3 contains 16 residues. The chain's CDR3 is CATSSGDRPSYYGYTF. The CDR3 DNA follows: TGTGCCACCAGTTCAGGGGACAGACCCTCTTACTATGGCTACACCTTC.

This rearrangement joins TRBV5-1 to TRBJ2-7; D gene ambiguous. Trimming stripped 4 bases from V and 0 bases from J, with 11 bases between. The CDR3 totals 14 residues. Germline CDR1 is SGHRS and CDR2 is YFSETQ. This chain's CDR3 is CASSPVQYSYEQYF. Here the CDR3 DNA reads TGCGCCAGCAGCCCGGTGCAGTACTCCTACGAGCAGTACTTC.

The CDR3 region is CSARDNRRETQYF. The CDR3 nucleotides are TGCAGTGCTAGAGATAACCGACGGGAGACCCAGTACTTC. The chain couples TRBV20-1 to TRBJ2-7; the D is unclear. The end of the DNA fits TRBJ2-5 better, so the J call may be wrong. This CDR3 has 13 residues. Germline CDR1 is DFQATT and CDR2 is SNEGSKA (reference sequence).

The chain has TRBV7-6 and TRBJ2-3; tentative D call: TRBD1 (6 bases). The CDR3 covers 13 residues. Trimming cost V 5 bases and J 4 bases, with 10 bases left between them. Germline loops: CDR1 SGHVS, CDR2 FNYEAQ. The CDR3 sequence: CASSHRVPDTQYF. Here the CDR3 DNA reads TGTGCCAGCAGCCACAGGGTTCCAGATACGCAGTATTTT.

CDR3 DNA: TGCGCCAGCAACGGGCTAGGGGGAGGGCCCCAGTACTTC. Its translation: CASNGLGGGPQYF. This rearrangement joins TRBV4-1 to TRBJ2-7, with D tentatively TRBD2 (7 bases). This CDR3 is 13 amino acids long. Trimming cost V 7 bases and J 10 bases, with 20 bases left between them. Germline lookup yields CDR1 MGHRA and CDR2 YSYEKL.

The chain employs TRBV7-9 and TRBJ1-1; D might be TRBD1 (6 bases). The CDR3 loop spans 12 amino acids. V lost 3 bases to trimming and J lost 12 bases, with 14 bases between them. Germline assignment: CDR1 SEHNR and CDR2 FQNEAQ (reference sequence). The CDR3 DNA sequence: TGTGCCAGCAGCTTCTACAGGGAGGGACCTTTCTTT. Protein: CASSFYREGPFF.